This passage covers 10 T cell receptor beta chains from one sample sequenced in a study of beta chain features in type 1 diabetes. Of the isolated RNA, all was reverse transcribed, and so the sequenced material was expressed TCRB transcripts. Repertoires were generated with immunoSEQ multiplex PCR, while TCRdb's copy carries only in-frame clones and drops some. The sample carries 250,000 to 350,000 clones, around 13% recorded once. Sequenced sample: central memory CD4+ T cells from blood. All receptors come from a man younger than 40 in good health.

The V and J genes are TRBV7-8 and TRBJ2-3; D uncertain. Trimming left V 1 base short and J 1 base short, with 9 bases between. Germline CDR1 reads SGHVS; CDR2 reads FQNEAQ. This CDR3 spans 15 amino acids. CDR3: CASSLGSRGTDTQYF. CDR3 nucleotides: TGTGCCAGCAGCTTAGGCAGTAGGGGCACAGATACGCAGTATTTT.

The gene calls are TRBV9 and TRBJ2-3; D unresolved. From germline, CDR1 is SGDLS and CDR2 YYNGEE. The length of the CDR3 is 15 residues. The V and J ends lost 3 bases and 0 bases respectively, with 11 bases between them. For the CDR3, the DNA is TGTGCCAGCAGCGCCGTCAGCCCTAGCACAGATACGCAGTATTTT. Its protein is CASSAVSPSTDTQYF.

This clone was observed a few times. The chain has TRBV4-2 and TRBJ2-1, with 8 bases identical to TRBD2. Germline CDR1 reads LGHNA; CDR2 reads YNFKEQ. CDR3 length: 17 residues. V shed 3 bases, J shed 4 bases, and the junction held 11 bases outside the gene matches. The CDR3, as DNA: TGTGCCAGCAGCCAGAATCACCTAGCGGGCTCTTACAATGAGCAGTTCTTC. It codes for CASSQNHLAGSYNEQFF.

This rearrangement joins TRBV6-5 to TRBJ2-3; a weak D match, TRBD2 (6 bases). Trimming left V 7 bases short and J 0 bases short, with 14 bases between. In germline, CDR1 is MNHEY, CDR2 SVGAGI. The CDR3 length is 15 residues. CDR3 protein: CASKGDLASTDTQYF. As DNA, the CDR3 is TGTGCCAGCAAAGGGGACTTAGCTAGCACAGATACGCAGTATTTT.

This clone came up a few times. J is TRBJ2-3 and V is TRBV7-2; TRBD2 matches at 7 bases. Germline lookup yields CDR1 SGHTA and CDR2 FQGNSA. The CDR3 totals 16 residues. The junction had 4 bases not matched to a gene; V was cut back by 1 base and J by 0 bases. CDR3 bases: TGTGCCAGCAGCTTAGGGGCCGGGAGGAGCACAGATACGCAGTATTTT. Amino acid sequence: CASSLGAGRSTDTQYF.

J is TRBJ1-1 and V is TRBV13; D gene ambiguous. Deletions cut 5 bases from V and 6 bases from J, with 13 bases between. The CDR3 is 13 amino acids. In germline, CDR1 is PRHDT, CDR2 FYEKMQ (reference sequence). CDR3 protein: CASSAEVSPEAFF. CDR3 nucleotides: TGTGCCAGCAGCGCCGAGGTTTCGCCTGAAGCTTTCTTT.

This chain uses TRBV27 with TRBJ1-6; TRBD1 aligns across 11 bases. V was pared by 3 bases and J by 6 bases, with 1 base of the junction left unmatched. This CDR3 is 15 amino acids long. The germline V gene encodes CDR1 MNHEY and CDR2 SMNVEV (reference sequence). CDR3: CASSFGTGGNSPLHF. Here the CDR3 DNA reads TGTGCCAGCAGTTTCGGGACAGGGGGTAATTCACCCCTCCACTTT.

In its sample, this clone was seen a few times. The chain couples TRBV7-2 to TRBJ2-5, with TRBD1 as a possible D gene (5 bases). Germline values: CDR1 SGHTA, CDR2 FQGNSA. V was shortened by 2 bases and J by 4 bases, with 8 bases between the two germline ends. This CDR3 is built from 13 residues. CDR3 sequence (DNA): TGTGCCAGCAGCTTATTAAGGGGAGAGACCCAGTACTTC. Amino acid sequence: CASSLLRGETQYF.

In this sample, this clone turned up a few times. A much larger clone differs by one base, so this may be a read error. V gene TRBV7-1 combines with J gene TRBJ2-5; 8 bases agree with TRBD2. TRBV7-1 carries the ORF label, with uncertain function. J gave up 3 bases and V 5 bases, and 14 bases lay outside the gene matches. The CDR3 covers 17 residues. CDR3 amino acids: CASSRGSSGGAKETQYF. CDR3 nucleotide sequence: TGTGCCAGCAGCCGCGGGTCCTCCGGGGGGGCTAAAGAGACCCAGTACTTC.

There are many counts of this clone. The V call is TRBV6-6, the J call TRBJ2-7; TRBD1 matches at 8 bases. This CDR3 comprises 13 residues. Germline trimming cut 5 bases from V and 7 bases from J; bases unmatched to any gene: 7. CDR1 MNHNY and CDR2 SVGAGI come from the germline V gene (reference sequence). The CDR3, as DNA: TGTGCCAGCAGTCGGACAGGGATGGAAGAGCAGTACGTC. This sequence encodes CASSRTGMEEQYV.